Included here is one TCR beta chain sequence, with context. The antigen remains unidentified. Germline and junction disagree at one end, which may indicate a read error. The data belong to a study of T cells after posttransplantation cyclophosphamide. This CDR3 is 12 amino acids long. From germline, CDR1 is SGHTA and CDR2 FQGTGA. Here immunoSEQ multiplex PCR was the method, and the copy in TCRdb shows in-frame clones only, minus some. The table lists tens of thousands of clones, over 85% of them singletons, with about 15% in the top ten. Notes on the study in general: TRB overlap between skin or GI tissue T cells and blood was limited.

Sequenced: PBMCs. The chain joins TRBV7-3 to TRBJ2-3; D might be TRBD1 (5 bases). The source of this sequence is a woman between 40 and 55 years old with a blood cancer, CMV-positive, and with a related stem cell donor. The CDR3 bases are TGTGCCAGCAGCTTCGACAGCGATACCCAGTATTTT. It codes for CASSFDSDTQYF.